This T cell receptor beta chain was observed in a study of OX40 agonist ivuxolimab in advanced cancers. Looking at the study overall: Intravenous ivuxolimab was administered to patients every 2 weeks at 0.01 to 10 mg/kg. Three patients responded partially, comprising one with hepatocellular carcinoma and two with cutaneous melanoma.

Here immunoSEQ multiplex PCR was the method, and the copy in TCRdb shows in-frame clones only, minus some. Of tens of thousands of clones listed, over 60% are singletons. The CDR3 has 12 amino acids. V shed 0 bases and J shed 1 base, with 3 bases lying between them. Germline loops: CDR1 GTSNPN, CDR2 SVGIG (reference sequence). This TCR derives from an adult with an advanced solid tumor such as melanoma, head and neck, liver or kidney cancer. The material was CD4+ or CD8+ T cells sorted from blood, obtained in a trial of the OX40 agonist ivuxolimab. The J gene is TRBJ1-1, the V gene TRBV30; D gene ambiguous. The CDR3 region has the DNA TGTGCCTGGAGTGTCGGGAACACTGAAGCTTTCTTT. This sequence encodes CAWSVGNTEAFF. The complete variable domain, with remaining parts taken from reference TRBV30 and TRBJ1-1, reads SQTIHQWPATLVQPVGSPLSLECTVEGTSNPNLYWYRQAAGRGLQLLFYSVGIGQISSEVPQNLSASRPQDRQFILSSKKLLLSDSGFYLCAWSVGNTEAFFGQGTRLTVV.